This T cell receptor beta chain was sequenced in a study of blood T cell repertoires in COVID-19. Recovered status in Cohort 3 required two negative PCRs, clearance, or symptom resolution. Germline V gene sequence: CDR1 MNHEY, CDR2 SVGAGI. V was trimmed by 8 bases and J by 5 bases, leaving 18 bases between them. The CDR3 has 14 amino acids. As handled by the study authors: Reference gene primer amplification gave estimated nucleated cell counts. The method was immunoSEQ multiplex PCR; TCRdb's version includes in-frame clones alone and lacks a portion of them. V, J and clone size derive from that table, while D and trimming were established from the DNA sequence. The sample lists a few hundred thousand clones; nearly 90% were seen once.

The clonotype comes from a woman younger than 45 who had recovered from COVID-19. Sample: PBMCs or T cells enriched from blood (not recorded which). The rearrangement uses TRBV6-5 and TRBJ1-1; D not resolved. CDR3: CASRVEGRSTEAFF. The CDR3 DNA sequence: TGTGCCAGCCGAGTGGAAGGGAGATCAACTGAAGCTTTCTTT.